This TCR beta chain was profiled in a study of a mutant IDH1 vaccine in newly diagnosed glioma. Overall study: Previous treatment comprised radiotherapy, temozolomide, or both, mostly both.

The time point was: week 5, during vaccination. Each vaccine dose was 300 ug of mutant IDH1 20-mer peptide, with topical imiquimod. New astrocytomas of WHO grade 3 or 4 that were IDH1-mutant and ATRX-lost were found in the donors. Concerning this clone: Its antigen is not identified.

Between the trimmed V and J ends, which lost 0 bases and 0 bases, there was a span of 12 bases. Germline-derived CDR1 and CDR2 are KGHSH and LQKENI. The CDR3 contains 17 residues. Produced via immunoSEQ multiplex PCR; TCRdb's table is partial and in-frame only. There are some 51,000 clones in the sample; around 80% occur only once, and roughly 5% lies in the top ten. The TCR originated in a man aged 45-65 years with glioma. The sample was PBMCs, taken from a glioma patient whose treatment included an IDH1 peptide vaccine. The rearrangement uses TRBV18 and TRBJ1-3; D gene unclear. CDR3 protein: CASSPPSQARSGNTIYF. In nucleotides, the CDR3 is TGTGCCAGCTCACCACCCAGCCAGGCCCGCTCTGGAAACACCATATATTTT.